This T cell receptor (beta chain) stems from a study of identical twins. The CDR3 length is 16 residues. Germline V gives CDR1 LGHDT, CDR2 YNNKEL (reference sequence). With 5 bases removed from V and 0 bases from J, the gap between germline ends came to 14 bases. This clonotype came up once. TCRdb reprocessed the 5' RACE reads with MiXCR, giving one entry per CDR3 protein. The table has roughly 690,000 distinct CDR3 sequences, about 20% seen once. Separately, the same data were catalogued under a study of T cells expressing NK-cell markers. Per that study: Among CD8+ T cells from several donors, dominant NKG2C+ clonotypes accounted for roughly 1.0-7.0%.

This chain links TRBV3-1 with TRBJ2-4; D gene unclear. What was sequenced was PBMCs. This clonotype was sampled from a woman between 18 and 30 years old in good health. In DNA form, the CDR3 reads TGTGCCAGCAGCTCAAGGGAATCACTAGCCAAAAACATTCAGTACTTC. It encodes CASSSRESLAKNIQYF.